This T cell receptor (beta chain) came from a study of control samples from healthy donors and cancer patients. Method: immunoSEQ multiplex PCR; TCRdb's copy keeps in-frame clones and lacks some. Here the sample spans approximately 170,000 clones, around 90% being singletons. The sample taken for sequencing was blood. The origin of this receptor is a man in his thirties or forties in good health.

The CDR3 nucleotides are TGTGCCTGGAGGGAGTATGGCACTGAAGCTTTCTTT. Amino acids: CAWREYGTEAFF. The genes are TRBV30 and TRBJ1-1, with D unclear. Trimming stripped 3 bases from V and 4 bases from J, with 9 bases between. Germline V lookup: CDR1 GTSNPN, CDR2 SVGIG (reference sequence). This CDR3 has 12 residues.